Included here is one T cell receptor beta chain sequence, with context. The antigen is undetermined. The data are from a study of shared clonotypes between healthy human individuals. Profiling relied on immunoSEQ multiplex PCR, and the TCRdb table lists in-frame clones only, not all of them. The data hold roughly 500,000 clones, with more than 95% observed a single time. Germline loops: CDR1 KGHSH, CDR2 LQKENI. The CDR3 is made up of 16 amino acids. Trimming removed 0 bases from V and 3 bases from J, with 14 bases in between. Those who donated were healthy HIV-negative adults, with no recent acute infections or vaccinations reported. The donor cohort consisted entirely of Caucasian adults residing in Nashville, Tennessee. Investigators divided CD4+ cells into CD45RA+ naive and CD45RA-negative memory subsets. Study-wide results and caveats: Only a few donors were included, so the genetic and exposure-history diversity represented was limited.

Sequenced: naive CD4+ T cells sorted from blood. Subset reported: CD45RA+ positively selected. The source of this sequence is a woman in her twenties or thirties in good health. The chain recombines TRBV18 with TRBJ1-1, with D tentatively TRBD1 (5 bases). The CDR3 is CASSPPEGRRYTEAFF. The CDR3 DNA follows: TGTGCCAGCTCACCACCCGAGGGGCGGCGGTACACTGAAGCTTTCTTT.